This T cell receptor (beta chain) was sequenced for a study of cytomegalovirus exposure and HLA in healthy donors. As regards this clone: The target antigen is unknown.

Findings of the study overall: Common viral pathogens seemed, in a later analysis, to connect with several of the most significant clusters. An analysis that came later showed most CMV-associated TCR beta chains appearing HLA-restricted. Under in vitro conditions, a few CMV-associated chains were confirmed as specific for CMV antigens.

V was clipped by 7 bases and J by 7 bases, with 17 bases between them. The CDR3 length is 14 residues. Per germline, CDR1 MDHEN and CDR2 SYDVKM. In the PCR, 60 Vbeta and 13 Jbeta primers were used. The repertoire was sequenced with immunoSEQ multiplex PCR; TCRdb's copy has only in-frame clones and lacks some. The sample includes some 150,000 clones, approximately 87% of them seen just once. This TCR came from a woman in her thirties in good health and CMV-seronegative. The chain carries TRBV28 and TRBJ1-5; maybe TRBD1 (6 bases). Material: PBMCs. CDR3 nucleotides: TGTGCCAGCATCCTGAGGGGGTTCCGGCAGCCCCAGCATTTT. Its translation: CASILRGFRQPQHF.